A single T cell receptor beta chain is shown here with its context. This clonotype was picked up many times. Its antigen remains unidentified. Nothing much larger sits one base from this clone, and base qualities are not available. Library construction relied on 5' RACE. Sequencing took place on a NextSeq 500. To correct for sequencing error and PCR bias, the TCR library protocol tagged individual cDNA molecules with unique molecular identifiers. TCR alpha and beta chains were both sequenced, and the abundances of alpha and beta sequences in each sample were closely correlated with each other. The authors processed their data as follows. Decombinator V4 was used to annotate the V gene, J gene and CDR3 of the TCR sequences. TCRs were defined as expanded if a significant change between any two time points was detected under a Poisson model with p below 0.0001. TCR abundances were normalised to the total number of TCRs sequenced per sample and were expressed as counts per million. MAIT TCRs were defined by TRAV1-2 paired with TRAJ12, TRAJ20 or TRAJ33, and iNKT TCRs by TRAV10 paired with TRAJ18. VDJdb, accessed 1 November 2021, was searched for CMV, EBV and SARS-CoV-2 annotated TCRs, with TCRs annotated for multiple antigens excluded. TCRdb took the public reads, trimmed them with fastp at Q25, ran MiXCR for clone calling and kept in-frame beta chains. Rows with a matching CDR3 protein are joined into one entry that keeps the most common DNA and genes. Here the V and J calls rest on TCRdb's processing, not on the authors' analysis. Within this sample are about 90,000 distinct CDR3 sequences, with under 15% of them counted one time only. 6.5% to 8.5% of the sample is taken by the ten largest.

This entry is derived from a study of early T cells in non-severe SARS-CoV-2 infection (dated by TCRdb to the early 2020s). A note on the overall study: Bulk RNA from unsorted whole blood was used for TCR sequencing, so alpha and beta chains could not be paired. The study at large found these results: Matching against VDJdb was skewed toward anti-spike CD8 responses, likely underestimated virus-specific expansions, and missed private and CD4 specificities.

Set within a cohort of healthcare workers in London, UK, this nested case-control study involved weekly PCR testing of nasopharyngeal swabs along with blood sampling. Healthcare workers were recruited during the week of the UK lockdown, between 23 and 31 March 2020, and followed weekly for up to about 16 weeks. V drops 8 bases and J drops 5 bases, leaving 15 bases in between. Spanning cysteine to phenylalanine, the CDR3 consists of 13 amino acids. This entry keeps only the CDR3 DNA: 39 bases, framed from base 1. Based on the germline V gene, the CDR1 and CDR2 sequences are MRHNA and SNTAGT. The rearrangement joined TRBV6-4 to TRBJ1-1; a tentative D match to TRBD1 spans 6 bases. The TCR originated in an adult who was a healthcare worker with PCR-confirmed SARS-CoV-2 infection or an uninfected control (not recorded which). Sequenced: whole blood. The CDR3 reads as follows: CASLLQGYTEAFF. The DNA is TGTGCCAGCCTTCTACAGGGATATACTGAAGCTTTCTTT.